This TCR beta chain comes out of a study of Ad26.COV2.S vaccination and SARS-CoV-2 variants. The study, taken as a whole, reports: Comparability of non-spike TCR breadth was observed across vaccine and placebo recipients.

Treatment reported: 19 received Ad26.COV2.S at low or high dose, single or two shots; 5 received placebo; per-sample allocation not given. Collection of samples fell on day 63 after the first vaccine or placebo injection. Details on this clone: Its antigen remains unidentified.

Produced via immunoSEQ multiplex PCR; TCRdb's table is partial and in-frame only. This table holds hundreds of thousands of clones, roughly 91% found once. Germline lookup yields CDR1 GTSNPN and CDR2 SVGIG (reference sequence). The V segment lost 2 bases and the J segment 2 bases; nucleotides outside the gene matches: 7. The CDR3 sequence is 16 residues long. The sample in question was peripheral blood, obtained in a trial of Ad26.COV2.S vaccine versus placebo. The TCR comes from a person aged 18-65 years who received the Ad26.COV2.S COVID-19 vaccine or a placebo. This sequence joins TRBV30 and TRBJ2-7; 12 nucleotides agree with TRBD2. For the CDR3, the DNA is TGTGCCTGGAGTACTAGACGACTAGCGGGAGCCTACGAGCAGTACTTC. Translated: CAWSTRRLAGAYEQYF.